The 8 T cell receptor beta chains in this list originate from one sample, sequenced in a study of cytomegalovirus exposure and HLA in healthy donors. Amplification used 60 Vbeta primers and 13 Jbeta primers. The table came from immunoSEQ multiplex PCR; TCRdb's copy has only in-frame clones and leaves some out. The sample yields about 160,000 clones, 77% seen once. Material: PBMCs. Source of these receptors: a woman aged 25 to 39 in good health and CMV-seronegative.

This clone was seen a handful of times. The chain carries TRBV4-1 and TRBJ2-5; possible D gene TRBD1, 5 bases. This CDR3 has 14 residues. V was shortened by 0 bases and J by 3 bases, with 8 bases between the two germline ends. CDR1 is MGHRA and CDR2 is YSYEKL in the germline V gene. This CDR3 reads CASSQEGAKETQYF. DNA for the CDR3: TGCGCCAGCAGCCAAGAAGGGGCGAAAGAGACCCAGTACTTC.

The chain recombines TRBV14 with TRBJ2-3; weak D call: TRBD2 (5 bases). The germline V gene has CDR1 SGHDN and CDR2 FVKESK. There are 16 residues in the CDR3. V was shortened by 5 bases and J by 3 bases, with 18 bases between the two germline ends. CDR3 region: CASSTQTGGGTDTQYF. The DNA of the CDR3 is TGTGCCAGCAGCACCCAGACCGGAGGTGGAACAGATACGCAGTATTTT.

V usage is TRBV14 and J usage is TRBJ2-6; the match to TRBD1 covers 8 bases. The V segment lost 0 bases and the J segment 2 bases; nucleotides outside the gene matches: 3. Germline V gene lookup returns CDR1 SGHDN and CDR2 FVKESK. The CDR3 sequence is 17 residues long. The CDR3 here is CASSQEDRAPGANVLTF. CDR3 DNA: TGTGCCAGCAGCCAAGAGGACAGGGCCCCTGGGGCCAACGTCCTGACTTTC.

This chain joins TRBV19 and TRBJ1-1; D is ambiguous. This CDR3 is built from 15 residues. Germline CDR1 LNHDA, CDR2 SQIVND (reference sequence). V was cut by 1 base and J by 5 bases, with 14 bases left in between. This CDR3 reads CASSIGLIGNTEAFF. The CDR3 DNA reads TGTGCCAGTAGTATAGGACTGATCGGAAATACTGAAGCTTTCTTT.

This clone was detected only once. The chain joins TRBV18 to TRBJ2-7; D may be TRBD2 (5 bases). Trimming removed 3 bases at V and 5 bases at J, with 14 bases between. Germline CDR1 KGHSH, CDR2 LQKENI. This CDR3 contains 14 residues. CDR3 nucleotide sequence: TGTGCCAGCTCACCGTCAGCGGTAGGCGACGAGCAGTACTTC. Translated, it gives CASSPSAVGDEQYF.

The chain employs TRBV4-2 and TRBJ1-2; maybe TRBD1 (5 bases). Germline CDR1 is LGHNA and CDR2 is YNFKEQ. Trimming stripped 6 bases from V and 11 bases from J, with 13 bases between. The CDR3 loop spans 11 amino acids. This CDR3 reads CASSSLRAYTF. CDR3 nucleotides: TGTGCCAGCAGTTCTCTCAGGGCATACACCTTC.

In its sample, this clone was seen once. The rearrangement joins TRBV7-9 to TRBJ1-1, with D tentatively TRBD1 (6 bases). V gave up 0 bases and J gave up 5 bases, with 10 bases separating them. The CDR3 contains 14 residues. Germline V gene lookup returns CDR1 SEHNR and CDR2 FQNEAQ (reference sequence). The CDR3 coding sequence is TGTGCCAGCAGCTTAGCGGGGGCATTTACTGAAGCTTTCTTT. Its translation: CASSLAGAFTEAFF.

The rearrangement joins TRBV6-5 to TRBJ1-5; 9 bases fit TRBD1. This CDR3 is 16 amino acids long. Looked up from germline, CDR1 is MNHEY and CDR2 is SVGAGI. The V segment lost 2 bases and the J segment 5 bases; nucleotides outside the gene matches: 7. The chain's CDR3 is CASSYAGTGYDQPQHF. The CDR3, as DNA: TGTGCCAGCAGTTACGCCGGGACAGGGTACGATCAGCCCCAGCATTTT.